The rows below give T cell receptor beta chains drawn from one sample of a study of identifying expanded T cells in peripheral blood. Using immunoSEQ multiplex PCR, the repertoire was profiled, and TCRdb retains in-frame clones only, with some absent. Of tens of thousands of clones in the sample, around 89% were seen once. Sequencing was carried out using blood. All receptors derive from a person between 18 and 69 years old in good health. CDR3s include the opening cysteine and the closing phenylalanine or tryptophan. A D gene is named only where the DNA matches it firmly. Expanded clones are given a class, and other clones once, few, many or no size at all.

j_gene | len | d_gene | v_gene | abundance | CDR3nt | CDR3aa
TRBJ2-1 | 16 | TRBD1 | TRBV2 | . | TGTGCCAGCAGTGGACCCGACAGGGGGTCCTACAATGAGCAGTTCTTC | CASSGPDRGSYNEQFF
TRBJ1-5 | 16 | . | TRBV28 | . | TGTGCCAGCAGTTTACACTTCCAGGGAAGGAATCAGCCCCAGCATTTT | CASSLHFQGRNQPQHF
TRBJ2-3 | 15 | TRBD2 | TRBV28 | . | TGTGCCAGCACATATAGCGGGGGGACAGCAGATACGCAGTATTTT | CASTYSGGTADTQYF
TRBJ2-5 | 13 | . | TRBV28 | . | TGTGCCAGCAGTTTACAGGGAGTTGAGACCCAGTACTTC | CASSLQGVETQYF
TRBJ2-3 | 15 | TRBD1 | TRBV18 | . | TGTGCCAGCTCAGCGCAGGGGGCGCGGGCAGATACGCAGTATTTT | CASSAQGARADTQYF
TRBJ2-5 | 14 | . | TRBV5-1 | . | TGCGCCAGCAGGTCCGGGACGGAGCAAGAGACCCAGTACTTC | CASRSGTEQETQYF
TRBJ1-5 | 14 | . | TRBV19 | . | TGTGCCAGTAGTATAACAGGTGGCAATCAGCCCCAGCATTTT | CASSITGGNQPQHF
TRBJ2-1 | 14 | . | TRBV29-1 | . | TGCAGCGCCGCAAGGACGGGGATGAACCATGAGCAGTTCTTC | CSAARTGMNHEQFF
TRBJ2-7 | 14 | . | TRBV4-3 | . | TGCGCCAGCAGCCAGACCCCGGTAACAGGGCCGGGGTACTTC | CASSQTPVTGPGYF
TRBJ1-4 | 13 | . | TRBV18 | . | TGTGCCAGCTCACAAGGACCGGGGGAAAAACTGTTTTTT | CASSQGPGEKLFF
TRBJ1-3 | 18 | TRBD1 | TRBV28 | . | TGTGCCAGCAGTTTATGGGGCAGGGGGGGCCTTCGTTCCGACACCATATATTTT | CASSLWGRGGLRSDTIYF
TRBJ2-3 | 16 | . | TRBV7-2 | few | TGTGCCAGCAGCCCCGTCGGGGTAGCGGGCACAGATACGCAGTATTTT | CASSPVGVAGTDTQYF
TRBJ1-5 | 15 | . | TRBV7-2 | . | TGTGCCAGCAGCCCAATTGGGGGGGTTGGTCAGCCCCAGCATTTT | CASSPIGGVGQPQHF
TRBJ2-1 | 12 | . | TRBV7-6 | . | TGTGCCAGCAGCCCAGGATTGAATGAGCAGTTCTTC | CASSPGLNEQFF
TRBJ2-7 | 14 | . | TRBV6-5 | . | TGTGCCAGCAGTCTTGGATGGGAAAGGTACGAGCAGTACTTC | CASSLGWERYEQYF
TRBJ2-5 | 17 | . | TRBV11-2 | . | TGTGCCAGCAGCCAAACGGTGGGAATCGGAGTGGGGGAGACCCAGTACTTC | CASSQTVGIGVGETQYF
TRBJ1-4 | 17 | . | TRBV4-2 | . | TGTGCCAGCAGCCAAGGGGACGGTAGAGGGTTGGATGAAAAACTGTTTTTT | CASSQGDGRGLDEKLFF
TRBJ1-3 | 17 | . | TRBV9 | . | TGTGCCAGCAGCGTGCACAACGGGGTAAGCTCTGGAAACACCATATATTTT | CASSVHNGVSSGNTIYF
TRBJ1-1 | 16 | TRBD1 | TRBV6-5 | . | TGTGCCAGCAGTTACTCAGGGACAGGGGGCCGGACTGAAGCTTTCTTT | CASSYSGTGGRTEAFF
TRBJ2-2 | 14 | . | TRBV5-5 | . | TGTGCCAGCAGCTTGTCTCAGGCAACCGGGGAGCTGTTTTTT | CASSLSQATGELFF
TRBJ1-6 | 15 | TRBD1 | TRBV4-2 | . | TGTGCCAGCAGCCAAGATGGGACAGGGGACTCACCCCTCCACTTT | CASSQDGTGDSPLHF
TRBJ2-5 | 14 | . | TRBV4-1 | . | TGCGCCAGCAGCCAAGGGGGGGCAAGTGAGACCCAGTACTTC | CASSQGGASETQYF
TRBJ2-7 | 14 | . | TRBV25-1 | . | TGTGCCAGCACGCATGTCGGGGTAGCAGGGGAGCAGTACTTC | CASTHVGVAGEQYF
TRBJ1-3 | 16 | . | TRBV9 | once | TGTGCCAGCAGCAGAGACCCCCCGTCCTCTGGAAACACCATATATTTT | CASSRDPPSSGNTIYF
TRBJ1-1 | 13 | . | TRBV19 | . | TGTGCCAGTAGCCTGAGAGGGGTTACTGAAGCTTTCTTT | CASSLRGVTEAFF
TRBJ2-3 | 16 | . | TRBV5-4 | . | TGTGCCAGCAGCTTAGGTATAATGGGAGACGCGGATACGCAGTATTTT | CASSLGIMGDADTQYF
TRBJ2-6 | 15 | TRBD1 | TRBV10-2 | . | TGCGCCAGCACCTCCGACAGGGCCGGGGCCAACGTCCTGACTTTC | CASTSDRAGANVLTF
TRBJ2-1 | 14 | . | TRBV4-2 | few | TGTGCCAGCAGCCCACTAGACGAATACAATGAGCAGTTCTTC | CASSPLDEYNEQFF
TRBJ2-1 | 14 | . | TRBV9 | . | TGTGCCAGCAGCCGCGCCGGACTTATGGATGAGCAGTTCTTC | CASSRAGLMDEQFF